This entry is about one T cell receptor (beta chain). Its matching antigen is unknown. The sample originates from a study of T cells in localized non-small cell lung cancer. Regarding the study as a whole: Heterogeneity remains possible because sequencing was limited to only one tumor region. Tumor showed lower T cell clonality than uninvolved adjacent lung, where it was highest.

CDR1 and CDR2 (germline): SNHLY, FYNNEI. The CDR3 covers 15 residues. V was cut by 0 bases and J by 5 bases, with 13 bases left in between. Sequenced by immunoSEQ multiplex PCR; TCRdb stores in-frame clones only, minus some. Found here are 30,000 to 35,000 clones, about nine tenths of them singletons; the top ten hold 4% to 4.5%. The input for sequencing was peripheral blood, taken before any cancer treatment. V is TRBV2 and J is TRBJ1-1; tentatively, D is TRBD1 (6 bases). The origin of this receptor is a woman between 40 and 69 years old with stage I lung adenocarcinoma. The CDR3 coding sequence is TGTGCCAGCAGTGAAGCGCTTCTGAGGGGGACTGAAGCTTTCTTT. Its translation: CASSEALLRGTEAFF.